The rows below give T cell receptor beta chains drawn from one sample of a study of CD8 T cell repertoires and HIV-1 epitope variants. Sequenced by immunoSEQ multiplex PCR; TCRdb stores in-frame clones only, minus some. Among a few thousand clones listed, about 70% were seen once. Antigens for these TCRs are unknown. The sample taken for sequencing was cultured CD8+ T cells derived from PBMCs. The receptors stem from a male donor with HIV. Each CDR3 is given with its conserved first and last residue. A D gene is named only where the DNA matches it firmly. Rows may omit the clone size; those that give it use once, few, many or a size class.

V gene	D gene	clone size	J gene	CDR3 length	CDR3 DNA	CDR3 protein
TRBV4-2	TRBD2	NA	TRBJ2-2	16	TGTGCCAGCAGCCAAGAGCGGGGGGAGAACACCGGGGAGCTGTTTTTT	CASSQERGENTGELFF
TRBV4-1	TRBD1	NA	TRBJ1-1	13	TGCGCCAGCAGCCGTTTACAGGGGGAGGAAGCTTTCTTT	CASSRLQGEEAFF
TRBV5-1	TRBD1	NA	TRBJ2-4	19	TGCGCCAGCAGCCCGGAGAAAGGGACAGGGTCCTTAGCCAAAAACATTCAGTACTTC	CASSPEKGTGSLAKNIQYF
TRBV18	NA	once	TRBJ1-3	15	TGTGCCAGCTCACCACCGCAGGCGGGTGGAAACACCATATATTTT	CASSPPQAGGNTIYF
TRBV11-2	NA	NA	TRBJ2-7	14	TGTGCCAGCAGCGGTTGGAGTAATCCCTACGAGCAGTACTTC	CASSGWSNPYEQYF
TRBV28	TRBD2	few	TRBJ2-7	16	TGTGCCAGCAGTTTAGGGACTAGCGGGAGGGTCCACGAGCAGTACTTC	CASSLGTSGRVHEQYF
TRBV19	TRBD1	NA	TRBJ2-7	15	TGTGCCAGTAGGTCAGCGGGACAGGGCTTCTACGAGCAGTACTTC	CASRSAGQGFYEQYF
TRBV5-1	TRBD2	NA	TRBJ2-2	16	TGCGCCAGCAGCTTAATAGCGGGAGGGTCCACCGGGGAGCTGTTTTTT	CASSLIAGGSTGELFF
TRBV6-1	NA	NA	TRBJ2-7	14	TGTGCCACCACGACCGGGCCTCTCCCCTACGAGCAGTACTTC	CATTTGPLPYEQYF
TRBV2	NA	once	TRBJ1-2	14	TGTGCCAGCAGTGACGGGGCAGGGGCGATTGGCTACACCTTC	CASSDGAGAIGYTF
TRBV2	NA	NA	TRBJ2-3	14	TGTGCCAGCAATGGGGGGCGAGACGCAGATACGCAGTATTTT	CASNGGRDADTQYF
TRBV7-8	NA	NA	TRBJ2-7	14	TGTGCCAGCAGCCTCACTCAGGGGGGAAGCGAGCAGTACTTC	CASSLTQGGSEQYF
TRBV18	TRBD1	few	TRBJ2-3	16	TGTGCCAGCTCACCACTAGGGGGCAGTACCACAGATACGCAGTATTTT	CASSPLGGSTTDTQYF
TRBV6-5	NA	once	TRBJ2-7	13	TGTGCCAGCAGTTACGGGGGGTGGTACGAGCAGTACTTC	CASSYGGWYEQYF
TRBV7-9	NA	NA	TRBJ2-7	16	TGTGCCAGCAGCTTAGCGGGGAGCTCGCACGCCTACGAGCAGTACTTC	CASSLAGSSHAYEQYF
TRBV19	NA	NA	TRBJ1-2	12	TGTGCCAGTAGTGTGACTAACTATGGCTACACCTTC	CASSVTNYGYTF
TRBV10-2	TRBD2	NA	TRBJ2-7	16	TGCGCCAGCAGTGCCGGACTAGCGGGAGGAGTCTACGAGCAGTACTTC	CASSAGLAGGVYEQYF
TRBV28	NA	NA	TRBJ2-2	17	TGTGCCAGCAGAATGGGCCGCCACAGGGCTAACACCGGGGAGCTGTTTTTT	CASRMGRHRANTGELFF
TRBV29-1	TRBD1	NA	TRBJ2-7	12	TGCAGCGTTGAGGGACAGGCCTACGAGCAGTACTTC	CSVEGQAYEQYF
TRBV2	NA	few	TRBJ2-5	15	TGTGCCAGCAGCTCCGCCGGGATAGATCAAGAGACCCAGTACTTC	CASSSAGIDQETQYF
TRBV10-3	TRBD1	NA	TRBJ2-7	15	TGTGCCATCAGTGCGGGGGGACAGGGCCCGTACGAGCAGTACTTC	CAISAGGQGPYEQYF
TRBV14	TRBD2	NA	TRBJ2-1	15	TGTGCCAGCAGCCTCGTAGCGGGAGGGCCCTATGAGCAGTTCTTC	CASSLVAGGPYEQFF
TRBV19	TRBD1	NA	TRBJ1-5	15	TGTGCCAGTAGTATTGGGACAGGGGTACGTCAGCCCCAGCATTTT	CASSIGTGVRQPQHF
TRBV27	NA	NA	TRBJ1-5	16	TGTGCCAGCAGTTTATGGGGGGGTATGGATGATCAGCCCCAGCATTTT	CASSLWGGMDDQPQHF
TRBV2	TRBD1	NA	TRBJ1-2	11	TGTGCCAGCGAACAGGGGTATGGCTACACCTTC	CASEQGYGYTF
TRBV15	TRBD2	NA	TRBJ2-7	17	TGTGCCACCAGCAGAGCAACCTTAGCGGGGGACTCCTACGAGCAGTACTTC	CATSRATLAGDSYEQYF
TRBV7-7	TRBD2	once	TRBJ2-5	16	TGTGCCAGCAGCCCCTCCGGGGGGGCACCCCAAGAGACCCAGTACTTC	CASSPSGGAPQETQYF
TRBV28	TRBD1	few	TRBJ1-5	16	TGTGCCAGCAGTCTAGCCGGGACAGGGGGGAGTCAGCCCCAGCATTTT	CASSLAGTGGSQPQHF
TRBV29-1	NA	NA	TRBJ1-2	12	TGCAGCGTTGAGGCAACTCTCTATGGCTACACCTTC	CSVEATLYGYTF
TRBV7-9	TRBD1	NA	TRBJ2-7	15	TGTGCCAGCAGCCCTAAGACAGGGGCCAGGGGGGAGCAGTACTTC	CASSPKTGARGEQYF
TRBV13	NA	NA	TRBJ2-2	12	TGTGCCAGCAGTTCGGGATCCGGGGAGCTGTTTTTT	CASSSGSGELFF
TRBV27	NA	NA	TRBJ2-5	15	TGTGCCAGCAGTTTAGGAGGGCAGGGCGGAGAGACCCAGTACTTC	CASSLGGQGGETQYF
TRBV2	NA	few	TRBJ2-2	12	TGTGCCAGCAGTGAGGAGGGCGGGGAGCTGTTTTTT	CASSEEGGELFF
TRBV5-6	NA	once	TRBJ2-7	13	TGTGCCAGCAGCTTTGGGCCTGACTACGAGCAGTACTTC	CASSFGPDYEQYF
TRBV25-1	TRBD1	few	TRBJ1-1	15	TGTGCCAGCAGTGAATGGGGACAGGGGAACACTGAAGCTTTCTTT	CASSEWGQGNTEAFF
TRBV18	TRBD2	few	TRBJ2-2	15	TGTGCCAGCTCAAGGACTAGCGACTACACCGGGGAGCTGTTTTTT	CASSRTSDYTGELFF